The 31 T cell receptor beta chains reported below all come from one sample, sequenced in a study of molecular identifiers for immune sequencing clone quantification (dated by TCRdb to between 2018 and 2020). Libraries were prepared through PCR. Sequencing relied on a NextSeq 500. The raw public data were reprocessed by TCRdb itself: fastp quality trimming at Q25, MiXCR clonotype calling, in-frame beta chains only. Every distinct CDR3 protein forms one entry, paired with its most common genes and DNA. In this sample the table shows 79,000 or so distinct CDR3 sequences, 20% to 25% of which occur a single time. The ten largest clones add up to about 0.73% of the sample. The sample consisted of naive CD8+ T cells from blood, with Jurkat cell RNA spiked in. The cell subset or site tag for this specimen amounts to: FACS-sorted CD8+CD4-CCR7+CD45RA+ naive T cells. All receptors come from a human donor in good health. Some libraries in this study had Jurkat cell RNA spiked in.

Remarks on this clonotype: A read error may be the cause here, since a much bigger clone is one base away. This chain uses TRBV28 with TRBJ2-7, with D perhaps TRBD2 (6 bases). CDR1 and CDR2 (germline): MDHEN, SYDVKM. The length of the CDR3 is 15 residues. In nucleotides, the CDR3 is TGTGCCGGCAGCCCTACCGGGACTGTATCCTACGAGCAGTACTTC. It codes for CAGSPTGTVSYEQYF.

In its sample, this clonotype was seen a few times. This chain uses TRBV12-3 or TRBV12-4 with TRBJ2-2; 11 bases agree with TRBD1. The CDR3 has 18 amino acids. V lost 7 bases and J lost 7; bases outside the gene matches: 17. The CDR3 region has the DNA TGTGCCAGCACCGAAGGCCTACCGGGACAGGGGGAGTTCGGGGAGCTGTTTTTT. As protein: CASTEGLPGQGEFGELFF.

The J gene is TRBJ2-7, the V gene TRBV6-1; 9 bases align to TRBD1. With 3 bases clipped from V and 3 bases from J, the junction kept 3 bases outside the gene matches. The germline CDR1 and CDR2 sequences are MNHNS and SASEGT. This CDR3 region has 14 residues. The CDR3 is CASSDGQGFYEQYF. The CDR3 nucleotides are TGTGCCAGCAGTGATGGACAGGGGTTCTACGAGCAGTACTTC.

About this clonotype: Compared with germline, one end of the junction differs, possibly owing to a read error. The genes are TRBV6-2 or TRBV6-3 and TRBJ2-7; TRBD1 is a possible D gene (5 bases). This CDR3 is built from 15 residues. Germline V CDR1 and CDR2: MNHEY, SVGEGT. This CDR3 is CASGYYRAQAYEQYF. CDR3 DNA sequence: TGTGCCAGCGGTTACTATCGGGCACAGGCCTACGAGCAGTACTTC.

This clonotype was seen repeatedly, ten times or more. This chain connects TRBV4-3 to TRBJ1-5; D is undetermined. This CDR3 spans 17 amino acids. Looked up from germline, CDR1 is LGHNA and CDR2 is YSLEER. With 0 bases removed from V and 4 bases from J, the gap between germline ends came to 16 bases. As DNA, the CDR3 is TGCGCCAGCAGCCAAGATTCCCCACGGGGTTCTAATCAGCCCCAGCATTTT. Amino acid sequence: CASSQDSPRGSNQPQHF.

There are many counts of this clonotype. V gene TRBV14 combines with J gene TRBJ2-2, with D uncertain. CDR1 is SGHDN and CDR2 is FVKESK in the germline V gene. V dropped 6 bases and J dropped 0 bases, with 8 bases sitting between them. The length of the CDR3 is 14 residues. The CDR3 loop is CASSPGPNTGELFF. The CDR3 DNA follows: TGTGCCAGCAGTCCCGGACCGAACACCGGGGAGCTGTTTTTT.

In its sample, this clonotype was seen many times. This sequence joins TRBV7-9 and TRBJ2-1; no clear D gene. Per the germline V gene, CDR1 is SEHNR and CDR2 is FQNEAQ (reference sequence). The V gene lost 1 base and the J gene lost 6 bases, with 4 bases spanning the gap. The CDR3 has 12 residues. CDR3 region: CASSLVINEQFF. The CDR3 DNA reads as TGTGCCAGCAGCTTAGTAATCAATGAGCAGTTCTTC. Filled out from reference TRBV7-9 and TRBJ2-1, the complete variable domain reads DTGVSQNPRHKITKRGQNVTFRCDPISEHNRLYWYRQTLGQGPEFLTYFQNEAQLEKSRLLSDRFSAERPKGSFSTLEIQRTEQGDSAMYLCASSLVINEQFFGPGTRLTVL.

This clonotype has a count of ten or more. The chain joins TRBV5-1 to TRBJ1-2; TRBD1 is a possible D gene (5 bases). Trimming shortened V by 0 bases and J by 2 bases, and 11 bases separated the two germline ends. Germline CDR1 SGHRS, CDR2 YFSETQ. The CDR3 consists of 15 residues. The CDR3 DNA reads TGCGCCAGCAGCTTGGAGTCAGGGAGAAACTATGGCTACACCTTC. It is translated as CASSLESGRNYGYTF.

In this sample, this clonotype turned up a few times. V is TRBV7-3 and J is TRBJ1-1, with no clear D. The V end lost 6 bases, the J end lost 2 bases, and 13 bases lay between the germline ends. This CDR3 is built from 14 residues. CDR1 and CDR2 from the germline V gene are SGHTA and FQGTGA. CDR3 in DNA: TGTGCCAGCAGTACTGACGGACTAAACACTGAAGCTTTCTTT. This codes for CASSTDGLNTEAFF.

This clonotype was detected many times. The rearrangement uses TRBV27 and TRBJ2-3; 7 bases agree with TRBD2. After removal of 6 bases from V and 0 bases from J, the junction contained 3 bases not matched to a gene. CDR3 length: 14 amino acids. The germline V gene has CDR1 MNHEY and CDR2 SMNVEV (reference sequence). Written as DNA, the CDR3 is TGTGCCAGCAGGGAGCGGGGAAGCACAGATACGCAGTATTTT. This encodes CASRERGSTDTQYF.

In this sample, this clonotype turned up many times. The chain couples TRBV15 to TRBJ2-3; 9 nucleotides line up with TRBD1. With V trimmed by 0 bases and J by 3 bases, 4 bases remained unmatched. Germline V gene sequence: CDR1 LNHNV, CDR2 YYDKDF (reference sequence). The CDR3 extends over 16 amino acids. CDR3 protein: CATSRETGGLTDTQYF. CDR3 bases: TGTGCCACCAGCAGAGAAACAGGGGGCTTAACAGATACGCAGTATTTT.

This clonotype was observed at least ten times. J is TRBJ2-3 and V is TRBV29-1; TRBD1 agrees at 9 bases. The CDR3 is made up of 15 amino acids. V dropped 7 bases and J dropped 4; count of bases not matched to a gene: 12. Per germline, CDR1 SQVTM and CDR2 ANQGSEA. The CDR3 is CSAGGGTGFSDTQYF. Written as DNA, the CDR3 is TGCAGCGCGGGGGGAGGGACAGGGTTTTCAGATACGCAGTATTTT.

Points on this clonotype: This clone may be a read error of a much larger clone one base away. The V gene is TRBV9, the J gene TRBJ1-1, with D unclear. The CDR3 extends over 13 amino acids. V lost 4 bases, J lost 7 bases, and 14 bases lay in between. Germline assignment: CDR1 SGDLS and CDR2 YYNGEE. CDR3 coding DNA: TGTGCCAGCAGCCCCCGTAGAGGGATTGAAGCTTTCTTT. It encodes CASSPRRGIEAFF.

In this sample, this clonotype turned up many times. The chain combines TRBV29-1 with TRBJ2-2; a possible D gene is TRBD2 (5 bases). Germline values: CDR1 SQVTM, CDR2 ANQGSEA. V lost 2 bases to trimming and J lost 6 bases, with 19 bases between them. The CDR3 is made up of 16 amino acids. The DNA of the CDR3 is TGCAGCGTTGAACTCTACGGGAACGGTGTGGCCGGGGAGCTGTTTTTT. This codes for CSVELYGNGVAGELFF.

CDR3 nucleotide sequence: TGTGCCAGCACTTGGGACAGGGGGCTTCTAACCGGGGAGCTGTTTTTT. Amino acids: CASTWDRGLLTGELFF. The chain couples TRBV12-3 or TRBV12-4 to TRBJ2-2, with 12 positions matching TRBD1. The ends lost 7 bases at V and 5 bases at J; junction bases unmatched: 8. The CDR3 is 16 residues long.

The table lists this clonotype with many counts. The chain couples TRBV19 to TRBJ2-2; 7 bases are shared with TRBD2. The CDR3 runs 15 residues. CDR1 is LNHDA, CDR2 SQIVND, per germline (reference sequence). The junction had 3 bases not matched to a gene; V was cut back by 1 base and J by 4 bases. The CDR3 loop is CASSIGTRGTGELFF. The CDR3 DNA reads as TGTGCCAGTAGTATAGGGACTAGGGGCACCGGGGAGCTGTTTTTT.

This clonotype was found many times. The junction differs from germline at one of its ends, possibly a read error. The chain carries TRBV13 and TRBJ2-3, with 13 bases identical to TRBD2. The CDR3 has 16 amino acids. The V gene's germline CDR1 is PRHDT and CDR2 FYEKMQ (reference sequence). This CDR3 is CASSLGLAGATDTQYF. The CDR3 bases are TGTGCCAGCAGCCTAGGACTAGCGGGGGCCACAGATACGCAGTATTTT.

This clonotype was observed many times. This chain joins TRBV6-1 and TRBJ2-1; D may be TRBD1 or TRBD2 (5 bases each). The CDR3 loop spans 11 amino acids. Germline lookup yields CDR1 MNHNS and CDR2 SASEGT. Trimming stripped 8 bases from V and 12 bases from J, with 14 bases between. As DNA, the CDR3 is TGTGCCAGCGGGGGTGGTTGGCTGCAGTTCTTC. This sequence encodes CASGGGWLQFF.

In this sample, this clonotype turned up a few times. This chain uses TRBV12-3 or TRBV12-4 with TRBJ1-4; D ambiguous. This CDR3 is built from 12 residues. V lost 3 bases to trimming and J lost 11 bases, with 10 bases between them. In nucleotides, the CDR3 is TGTGCCAGCAGTTTTGGAGTCGCCAAACTGTTTTTT. This translates into CASSFGVAKLFF.

The chain combines TRBV10-1 with TRBJ2-3; 7 bases match TRBD2. The CDR3 consists of 14 residues. Unmatched junction bases numbered 5, after V lost 6 bases and J lost 2 bases. Germline-derived CDR1 and CDR2 are WNHNN and SYGVQD (reference sequence). The DNA of the CDR3 is TGCGCCAGCAGGAGACTAGCCCCCACAGATACGCAGTATTTT. Amino acid sequence: CASRRLAPTDTQYF.

The chain joins TRBV27 to TRBJ2-7; D may be TRBD2 (7 bases). The germline V and J ends were trimmed by 0 bases and 6 bases, with 12 bases remaining between them. Germline CDR1 reads MNHEY; CDR2 reads SMNVEV (reference sequence). CDR3 length: 14 amino acids. CDR3 sequence: CASSLSRGACEQYF. Written as DNA, the CDR3 is TGTGCCAGCAGTTTATCACGGGGGGCCTGCGAGCAGTACTTC.

The rearrangement joins TRBV5-1 to TRBJ2-1; D might be TRBD2 (5 bases). V gave up 4 bases and J gave up 3 bases, with 17 bases separating them. In germline, CDR1 is SGHRS, CDR2 YFSETQ. The CDR3 spans 16 residues. In DNA, the CDR3 is TGCGCCAGCAGCATAGCTCTTGCGGGCCGCTACAATGAGCAGTTCTTC. Translated: CASSIALAGRYNEQFF.

V and J are TRBV4-3 and TRBJ2-1, with TRBD2 matching over 8 bases. Trimming took 8 bases from V and 15 from J; bases not matched to a gene: 21. The germline gives CDR1 LGHNA, CDR2 YSLEER. The CDR3 sequence is 15 residues long. CDR3 region: CASGPDSGAGGGRFF. CDR3 bases: TGCGCCAGCGGCCCGGACAGCGGGGCGGGAGGTGGGCGGTTCTTC.

Concerning this clonotype itself: At one boundary the junction diverges from the germline segment, which might be a read error. The chain carries TRBV19 and TRBJ2-7; D remains unclear. CDR3 size: 13 residues. Germline CDR1 reads LNHDA; CDR2 reads SQIVND (reference sequence). The CDR3 DNA reads TGTGCCAGTAGTATAGCACGGTCCTACGGGCAGTACTTC. Residues: CASSIARSYGQYF.

On this clonotype itself: As the CDR3 is not closed by the conserved phenylalanine or tryptophan, this likely results from a read error. The rearrangement joins TRBV4-1 to TRBJ1-4, with unresolved D. The V end was cut by 3 bases, the J end by 7 bases, with 6 bases between. CDR1 is MGHRA and CDR2 is YSYEKL in the germline V gene. The CDR3 is 12 amino acids. CDR3 protein: CASSQGGEKLFI. As DNA, the CDR3 is TGCGCCAGCAGCCAGGGCGGTGAAAAACTGTTTATT.

This clonotype was recorded a few times. V gene TRBV7-9 combines with J gene TRBJ1-1, with 9 bases fitting TRBD1. The ends lost 1 base at V and 6 bases at J; junction bases unmatched: 3. CDR3 size: 14 residues. Per the germline V gene, CDR1 is SEHNR and CDR2 is FQNEAQ (reference sequence). The CDR3 reads CASSLVQGASEAFF. CDR3 coding DNA: TGTGCCAGCAGCTTAGTACAGGGGGCATCTGAAGCTTTCTTT.

The count of this clonotype is one. A read error may explain this, as a much larger clone is one base away. This chain connects TRBV29-1 to TRBJ2-7, with 9 positions matching TRBD1. Germline V gene sequence: CDR1 SQVTM, CDR2 ANQGSEA. Trimming took 0 bases from V and 3 from J; bases not matched to a gene: 3. This CDR3 is built from 14 residues. CDR3 protein: CSVEERQGVYEQYF. CDR3 bases: TGCAGCGTTGAAGAGCGACAGGGGGTCTACGAGCAGTACTTC.

Note on this clonotype: A much larger clone differs from this one at a single base, so this may be a read error. In DNA, the CDR3 is TGTGCCAGCGGCCGTGGGAACTACGAGCAGTACTTC. This codes for CASGRGNYEQYF. This sequence joins TRBV28 and TRBJ2-7; D gene ambiguous. V shed 8 bases and J shed 3 bases, with 11 bases lying between them. This CDR3 has 12 residues. Per the germline V gene, CDR1 is MDHEN and CDR2 is SYDVKM.

The gene calls are TRBV27 and TRBJ1-5, with a tentative D call TRBD1 (6 bases). This CDR3 comprises 17 residues. The germline gives CDR1 MNHEY, CDR2 SMNVEV (reference sequence). Trimming shortened V by 0 bases and J by 3 bases, and 15 bases separated the two germline ends. CDR3 nucleotide sequence: TGTGCCAGCAGTTTATCGAACGCAGGGGAGGCCAATCAGCCCCAGCATTTT. Its protein is CASSLSNAGEANQPQHF.

This sequence joins TRBV7-9 and TRBJ1-1, with 10 bases that match TRBD1. The CDR3 is made up of 15 amino acids. Trimming took 1 base from V and 5 from J; bases not matched to a gene: 4. The germline gives CDR1 SEHNR, CDR2 FQNEAQ (reference sequence). CDR3 in DNA: TGTGCCAGCAGCTTAGGACAGGGGGCGTCTACTGAAGCTTTCTTT. Translating gives CASSLGQGASTEAFF.

As for this clonotype: Being one base from a much bigger clone, this may be a read error. The chain couples TRBV6-2 or TRBV6-3 to TRBJ1-5; TRBD1 agrees at 8 bases. The CDR3 is 14 residues long. Unmatched junction bases numbered 5, after V lost 5 bases and J lost 5 bases. Germline V gives CDR1 MNHEY, CDR2 SVGEGT. The CDR3 region is CASSRTGRDQPQHF. For the CDR3, the DNA is TGTGCCAGCAGTCGGACAGGGAGAGATCAGCCCCAGCATTTT.